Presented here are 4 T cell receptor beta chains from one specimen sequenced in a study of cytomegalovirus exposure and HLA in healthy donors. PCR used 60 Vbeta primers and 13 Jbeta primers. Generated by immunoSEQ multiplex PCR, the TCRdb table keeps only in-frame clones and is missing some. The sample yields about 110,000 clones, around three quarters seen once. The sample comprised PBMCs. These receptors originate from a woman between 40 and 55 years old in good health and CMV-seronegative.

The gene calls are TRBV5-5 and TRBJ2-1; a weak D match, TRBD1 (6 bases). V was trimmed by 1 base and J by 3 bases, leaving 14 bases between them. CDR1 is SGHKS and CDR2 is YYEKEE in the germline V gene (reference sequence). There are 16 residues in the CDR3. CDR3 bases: TGTGCCAGCAGCTTGTCAAACAGGGTGGGCTACAATGAGCAGTTCTTC. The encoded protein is CASSLSNRVGYNEQFF.

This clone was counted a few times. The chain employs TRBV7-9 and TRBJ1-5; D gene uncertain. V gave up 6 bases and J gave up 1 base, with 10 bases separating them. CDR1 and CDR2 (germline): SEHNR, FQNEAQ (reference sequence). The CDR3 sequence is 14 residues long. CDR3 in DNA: TGTGCCAGCAGTCCCTCGGGGAGCAATCAGCCCCAGCATTTT. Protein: CASSPSGSNQPQHF.

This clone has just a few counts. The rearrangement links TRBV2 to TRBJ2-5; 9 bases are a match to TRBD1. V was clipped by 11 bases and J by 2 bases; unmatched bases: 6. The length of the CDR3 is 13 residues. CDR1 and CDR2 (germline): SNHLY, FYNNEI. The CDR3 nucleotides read TGTGCCCGCCGGGACAGGGTTCAAGAGACCCAGTACTTC. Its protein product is CARRDRVQETQYF.

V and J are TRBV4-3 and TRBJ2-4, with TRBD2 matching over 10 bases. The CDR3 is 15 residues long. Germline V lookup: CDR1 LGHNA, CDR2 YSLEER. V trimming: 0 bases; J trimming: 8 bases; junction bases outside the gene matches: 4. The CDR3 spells CASSQDLAGDDIQYF. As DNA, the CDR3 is TGCGCCAGCAGCCAAGACCTAGCGGGAGATGACATTCAGTACTTC.